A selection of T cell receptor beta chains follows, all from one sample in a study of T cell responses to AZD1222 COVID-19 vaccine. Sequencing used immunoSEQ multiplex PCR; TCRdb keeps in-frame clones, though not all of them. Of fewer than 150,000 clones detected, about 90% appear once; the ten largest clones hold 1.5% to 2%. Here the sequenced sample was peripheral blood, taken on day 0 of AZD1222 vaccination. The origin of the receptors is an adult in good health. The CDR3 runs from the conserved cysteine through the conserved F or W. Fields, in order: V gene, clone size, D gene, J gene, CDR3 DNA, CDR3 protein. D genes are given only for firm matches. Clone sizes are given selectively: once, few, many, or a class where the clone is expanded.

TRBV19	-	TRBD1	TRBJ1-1	TGTGCCAGTAGTTCCTTGGGGGCGTGGACAGGGCAGACTGAAGCTTTCTTT	CASSSLGAWTGQTEAFF
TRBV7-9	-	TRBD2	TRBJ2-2	TGTGCCAGCGCCCGGGGGACTAGCGGTACCGGGGAGCTGTTTTTT	CASARGTSGTGELFF
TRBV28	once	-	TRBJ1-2	TGTGCCAGCAGTTTATACCACTATGGCTACACCTTC	CASSLYHYGYTF
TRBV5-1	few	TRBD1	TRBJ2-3	TGCGCCAGCAGCTTGGCTGGGACAGGGGGTAGCACAGATACGCAGTATTTT	CASSLAGTGGSTDTQYF
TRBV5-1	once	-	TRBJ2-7	TGCGCCAGCAGCTTGTCGGACCGCTCCTACGAGCAGTACTTC	CASSLSDRSYEQYF
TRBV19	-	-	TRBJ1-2	TGTGCCAGTAGCGATTCAGGGAACTATGGCTACACCTTC	CASSDSGNYGYTF
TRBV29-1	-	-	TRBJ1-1	TGCAGCGTTGTTTCGACCGGGGCGATGAACACTGAAGCTTTCTTT	CSVVSTGAMNTEAFF
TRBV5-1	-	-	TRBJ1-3	TGCGCCAGCAGCTTGGCCCAAGGAGGGAAGGATGGAAACACCATATATTTT	CASSLAQGGKDGNTIYF
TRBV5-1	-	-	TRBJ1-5	TGCGCCAGCAGCCCGGGGACGGATAGGAATCAGCCCCAGCATTTT	CASSPGTDRNQPQHF
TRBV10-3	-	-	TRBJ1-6	TGTGCCATCAGTGAGTCGGCTGAACCCCTCCACTTT	CAISESAEPLHF
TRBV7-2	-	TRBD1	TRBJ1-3	TGTGCCAGCAGCCCTCACAGGGGGGCCGGAAACACCATATATTTT	CASSPHRGAGNTIYF
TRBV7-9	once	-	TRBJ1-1	TGTGCCAGCAGCTATGAGGGGGTGAACACTGAAGCTTTCTTT	CASSYEGVNTEAFF
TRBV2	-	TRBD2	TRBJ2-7	TGTGCCACCGTAGCGGGAGCGACCTACGAGCAGTACTTC	CATVAGATYEQYF
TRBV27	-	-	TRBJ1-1	TGTGCCAGCAGTTTATTGGGCAGCTCTGAAGCTTTCTTT	CASSLLGSSEAFF
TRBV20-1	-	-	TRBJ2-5	TGCAGTGCTAGTGGGGGGGCTGACCAGACCCAGTACTTC	CSASGGADQTQYF